The 32 T cell receptor beta chains in this list originate from one sample, sequenced in a study of T cell repertoires in cytomegalovirus infection. Via MiXCR, TCRdb re-called the reads, giving one row per CDR3 protein. This sample carries just over 450,000 distinct CDR3 sequences, about 44% of them seen once, and the ten largest clones take about two fifths. These receptors have no known antigen. The specimen comprised cultured PBMCs, sampled from culture after CMV antigen stimulation. These receptors originate from a human donor in good health (CMV status not recorded). Some clones in this sample may be carry-over from other donors' samples.

With respect to this clonotype: Germline is not matched at one junction end, which may reflect a read error. The chain links TRBV27 to TRBJ2-1; a possible D gene is TRBD2 (5 bases). The CDR3 runs 13 residues. Looked up from germline, CDR1 is MNHEY and CDR2 is SMNVEV (reference sequence). Written as DNA, the CDR3 is TGTGCCAGCAGAGCGGCCTCCAACAATGAGCAGTTCTTC. Translating it yields CASRAASNNEQFF.

The CDR3 region is CASSLDRGNYNEQFF. CDR3 nucleotides: TGTGCCAGCAGCTTAGACAGGGGGAATTACAATGAGCAGTTCTTC. J is TRBJ2-1 and V is TRBV11-2; 7 bases align to TRBD1. This CDR3 spans 15 amino acids. The germline V gene has CDR1 SGHAT and CDR2 FQNNGV. V dropped 0 bases and J dropped 4; count of bases not matched to a gene: 3.

This rearrangement joins TRBV7-8 to TRBJ2-7, with a weak D call TRBD2 (6 bases). This CDR3 spans 13 amino acids. Germline V gene sequence: CDR1 SGHVS, CDR2 FQNEAQ. Trimming took 1 base from V and 7 from J, leaving 11 bases between them. The DNA of the CDR3 is TGTGCCAGCAGCTTAGACGTGGAGGGAGAGCAGTACTTC. Amino acid sequence: CASSLDVEGEQYF.

This clonotype appeared once. The chain employs TRBV11-2 and TRBJ2-7, with D possibly TRBD1 on 6 matching bases. Looked up from germline, CDR1 is SGHAT and CDR2 is FQNNGV. The CDR3 is made up of 13 amino acids. Trimming removed 1 base from V and 5 bases from J, with 9 bases in between. The CDR3 spells CASSLVRGNEQYF. Written as DNA, the CDR3 is TGTGCCAGCAGCTTAGTTAGGGGGAACGAGCAGTACTTC.

The chain recombines TRBV7-6 with TRBJ2-1, with D perhaps matching TRBD1 (6 bases). The CDR3 is 16 residues long. Germline CDR1 reads SGHVS; CDR2 reads FNYEAQ. V was shortened by 1 base and J by 4 bases, with 14 bases between the two germline ends. CDR3 DNA sequence: TGTGCCAGCAGCTTAGACAGGGCCTCCGGATACAATGAGCAGTTCTTC. Protein product: CASSLDRASGYNEQFF.

This chain uses TRBV6-5 with TRBJ1-1; D is ambiguous. The CDR3 is 15 residues long. CDR1 and CDR2 (germline): MNHEY, SVGAGI. The V gene lost 2 bases and the J gene lost 4 bases, with 14 bases spanning the gap. The CDR3 DNA reads as TGTGCCAGCAGTTACCCGGGGAGGGAGGTCACTGAAGCTTTCTTT. This sequence encodes CASSYPGREVTEAFF.

CDR3 protein: CASSSIAMRYF. The CDR3 bases are TGTGCCAGCAGCAGTATAGCGATGCGGTACTTC. This chain uses TRBV7-8 with TRBJ2-7; D may be TRBD2 (5 bases). The ends were cut back, 5 bases at V and 12 bases at J, with 14 bases in the middle. The CDR3 is made up of 11 amino acids. The germline gives CDR1 SGHVS, CDR2 FQNEAQ.

The V call is TRBV6-1, the J call TRBJ1-5, with D tentatively TRBD1 (6 bases). TRBJ2-3 matches the DNA end more closely, so the J call is doubtful. The CDR3 consists of 12 residues. In germline, CDR1 is MNHNS, CDR2 SASEGT. CDR3 in amino acids: CASSPRGGPQYF. DNA of the CDR3: TGTGCCAGCAGCCCCAGGGGTGGGCCCCAGTATTTT.

The rearrangement links TRBV7-9 to TRBJ2-5; 14 bases map to TRBD2. V trimming: 5 bases; J trimming: 5 bases; junction bases outside the gene matches: 19. CDR3 length equals 20 residues. Germline-derived CDR1 and CDR2 are SEHNR and FQNEAQ (reference sequence). CDR3 in amino acids: CASSRWDSSTSGRVLETQYF. The CDR3 DNA sequence: TGTGCCAGCAGCCGATGGGATTCTTCGACTAGCGGGAGGGTATTGGAGACCCAGTACTTC. Full variable domain (remainder filled in from reference TRBV7-9 and TRBJ2-5): DTGVSQNPRHKITKRGQNVTFRCDPISEHNRLYWYRQTLGQGPEFLTYFQNEAQLEKSRLLSDRFSAERPKGSFSTLEIQRTEQGDSAMYLCASSRWDSSTSGRVLETQYFGPGTRLLVL.

This sequence joins TRBV7-9 and TRBJ2-5, with 9 bases that match TRBD1. There are 18 residues in the CDR3. Trimming removed 5 bases from V and 1 base from J; junction bases left unmatched: 14. CDR1 SEHNR and CDR2 FQNEAQ come from the germline V gene (reference sequence). In DNA form, the CDR3 reads TGTGCCAGCAGCGGCGAATTGGGACAGGGTAACCCCCAAGAGACCCAGTACTTC. It yields the protein CASSGELGQGNPQETQYF.

CDR3 in DNA: TGTGCCAGCAGTGAAAAAGGCTACGAGCAGTACTTC. Translating it yields CASSEKGYEQYF. The rearrangement joins TRBV6-1 to TRBJ2-7; D call uncertain. CDR3 length: 12 residues. The germline gives CDR1 MNHNS, CDR2 SASEGT. V was clipped by 2 bases and J by 3 bases, with 5 bases between them.

This clonotype was picked up a small number of times. The V gene is TRBV12-3 or TRBV12-4, the J gene TRBJ2-3; 7 nucleotides agree with TRBD2. V lost 4 bases to trimming and J lost 11 bases; unmatched junction nucleotides: 18. The CDR3 has 16 residues. This CDR3 reads CASSSRRGEVRVGQYF. DNA of the CDR3: TGTGCCAGCAGTTCCAGACGGGGGGAGGTACGAGTAGGGCAGTATTTT.

The count of this clonotype is one. V is TRBV2 and J is TRBJ2-7; D gene ambiguous. Germline CDR1 reads SNHLY; CDR2 reads FYNNEI. V was clipped by 9 bases and J by 0 bases, with 21 bases between them. CDR3 length: 16 amino acids. The CDR3 DNA sequence: TGTGCCAGGGGTAAAGAGGAACTGAGTGGCTCCTACGAGCAGTACTTC. As protein: CARGKEELSGSYEQYF.

This clonotype was counted only a few times. One end of the junction is discordant with germline, which a read error may explain. The rearrangement uses TRBV7-2 and TRBJ2-5; TRBD1 matches 10 bases. Looked up from germline, CDR1 is SGHTA and CDR2 is FQGNSA. This CDR3 region has 19 residues. The CDR3 is CASSLPWRSGQGTQGTQYF. CDR3 DNA: TGTGCCAGCAGCCTACCGTGGCGTTCGGGACAGGGGACTCAAGGGACCCAGTACTTC.

This clonotype was counted ten times or more. The chain joins TRBV6-1 to TRBJ1-6; 7 nucleotides match TRBD1. The CDR3 has 15 amino acids. Unmatched junction bases numbered 7, after V lost 1 base and J lost 10 bases. CDR1 and CDR2 (germline): MNHNS, SASEGT. CDR3 sequence: CASSEGQGPGSPLHF. For the CDR3, the DNA is TGTGCCAGCAGTGAAGGACAGGGACCGGGATCACCCCTCCACTTT.

This clonotype was observed a few times. The chain couples TRBV15 to TRBJ2-3; D unclear. The CDR3 runs to 15 residues. CDR1 is LNHNV and CDR2 is YYDKDF in the germline V gene (reference sequence). The V and J ends lost 0 bases and 2 bases respectively, with 9 bases between them. CDR3 residues: CATSRDRGHTDTQYF. The DNA of the CDR3 is TGTGCCACCAGCAGAGATCGCGGCCACACAGATACGCAGTATTTT.

This clonotype appeared a few times. The V gene is TRBV28, the J gene TRBJ1-1; maybe TRBD1 (5 bases). The CDR3 extends over 16 amino acids. Germline V gene data show CDR1 as MDHEN and CDR2 as SYDVKM. V was pared by 2 bases and J by 1 base, with 14 bases between. CDR3 region: CASSLSPAGQNTEAFF. CDR3 nucleotide sequence: TGTGCCAGCAGTTTAAGCCCGGCGGGGCAGAACACTGAAGCTTTCTTT. Variable domain in full (rest from reference TRBV28 and TRBJ1-1): DVKVTQSSRYLVKRTGEKVFLECVQDMDHENMFWYRQDPGLGLRLIYFSYDVKMKEKGDIPEGYSVSREKKERFSLILESASTNQTSMYLCASSLSPAGQNTEAFFGQGTRLTVV.

The genes are TRBV6-1 and TRBJ2-1, with D possibly being TRBD2 (6 bases). The V and J ends lost 6 bases and 6 bases respectively, with 21 bases between them. The CDR3 is made up of 16 amino acids. The germline CDR1 and CDR2 sequences are MNHNS and SASEGT. The CDR3: CASSSRMTGALNEQFF. The CDR3 region has the DNA TGTGCCAGCAGCTCGAGGATGACGGGAGCGCTCAATGAGCAGTTCTTC.

J is TRBJ2-2 and V is TRBV7-2, with TRBD2 matching over 8 bases. Germline V gene data show CDR1 as SGHTA and CDR2 as FQGNSA. The length of the CDR3 is 16 residues. V trimming: 2 bases; J trimming: 6 bases; junction bases outside the gene matches: 8. CDR3 sequence: CASSLLVGRAAGELFF. The DNA of the CDR3 is TGTGCCAGCAGCTTACTTGTCGGGAGGGCCGCCGGGGAGCTGTTTTTT.

This chain links TRBV19 with TRBJ2-5; D call uncertain. The CDR3 has 13 amino acids. Germline V lookup: CDR1 LNHDA, CDR2 SQIVND (reference sequence). The V end lost 1 base, the J end lost 5 bases, and 8 bases lay between the germline ends. The CDR3 DNA reads TGTGCCAGTAGTATAGGGGTGGTGGAGACCCAGTACTTC. This gives the protein CASSIGVVETQYF.

This rearrangement joins TRBV6-1 to TRBJ1-1; unclear D gene. Germline values: CDR1 MNHNS, CDR2 SASEGT. V lost 6 bases to trimming and J lost 1 base, with 9 bases between them. The CDR3 runs 13 residues. The CDR3 is CASRERGNTEAFF. The CDR3 nucleotides are TGTGCCAGCAGAGAACGGGGGAACACTGAAGCTTTCTTT.

This sequence joins TRBV12-3 or TRBV12-4 and TRBJ2-2; D is ambiguous. CDR3 size: 13 residues. Trimming took 5 bases from V and 7 from J, leaving 11 bases between them. The CDR3 nucleotides read TGTGCCAGCAGTCCAAGAATCAACGGGGAGCTGTTTTTT. Its translation is CASSPRINGELFF.

This chain connects TRBV6-5 to TRBJ1-2; 8 positions agree with TRBD1. V dropped 4 bases and J dropped 4; count of bases not matched to a gene: 11. Germline V gives CDR1 MNHEY, CDR2 SVGAGI. This CDR3 contains 16 residues. The CDR3 DNA reads TGTGCCAGCAGTTTCCAGACAGGGGCAAGATCCTATGGCTACACCTTC. Its translation: CASSFQTGARSYGYTF.

This clonotype was counted between two and nine times. The chain has TRBV2 and TRBJ1-5; 7 bases are a match to TRBD1. V shed 6 bases, J shed 9 bases, and the junction held 11 bases outside the gene matches. The CDR3 is made up of 14 amino acids. In germline, CDR1 is SNHLY, CDR2 FYNNEI. In DNA, the CDR3 is TGTGCCAGCAGCCAAGACAGGGAGATTCGGCCCCAGCATTTT. This gives the protein CASSQDREIRPQHF.

The chain couples TRBV5-1 to TRBJ2-5; tentative D call: TRBD2 (6 bases). The CDR3 has 14 residues. V lost 0 bases and J lost 4, with 10 bases in between. The germline V gene has CDR1 SGHRS and CDR2 YFSETQ. CDR3 amino acids: CASSLDRGIETQYF. The CDR3 DNA reads TGCGCCAGCAGCTTGGATCGGGGGATAGAGACCCAGTACTTC.

The chain employs TRBV7-6 and TRBJ2-7; maybe TRBD2 (6 bases). Germline-derived CDR1 and CDR2 are SGHVS and FNYEAQ. CDR3 length: 14 amino acids. V was cut by 4 bases and J by 3 bases, with 13 bases left in between. The CDR3: CASSSAAGSYEQYF. For the CDR3, the DNA is TGTGCCAGCAGCTCTGCCGCGGGAAGCTACGAGCAGTACTTC.

The table lists this clonotype with a few counts. J is TRBJ1-2 and V is TRBV12-3 or TRBV12-4; D remains ambiguous. The CDR3 has 16 amino acids. V dropped 2 bases and J dropped 4 bases, with 17 bases sitting between them. In DNA form, the CDR3 reads TGTGCCAGCAGTTTAAGGTCGGAGGTTCCGGTCTATGGCTACACCTTC. Its protein product is CASSLRSEVPVYGYTF.

This sequence joins TRBV29-1 and TRBJ2-5; D is undetermined. There are 13 residues in the CDR3. V was clipped by 2 bases and J by 3 bases, with 10 bases between them. Germline CDR1 reads SQVTM; CDR2 reads ANQGSEA. CDR3 protein: CSVEITWEETQYF. CDR3 coding DNA: TGCAGCGTTGAAATCACGTGGGAAGAGACCCAGTACTTC.

This rearrangement joins TRBV27 to TRBJ1-1; 9 bases agree with TRBD1. This CDR3 is built from 13 residues. The germline V gene has CDR1 MNHEY and CDR2 SMNVEV (reference sequence). The ends lost 5 bases at V and 5 bases at J; junction bases unmatched: 3. In nucleotides, the CDR3 is TGTGCCAGCAGTCGGGGGACAGGGACTGAAGCTTTCTTT. Translation: CASSRGTGTEAFF.

This rearrangement joins TRBV6-1 to TRBJ2-5; 9 bases map to TRBD2. Looked up from germline, CDR1 is MNHNS and CDR2 is SASEGT. The CDR3 spans 15 residues. J lost 4 bases, V lost 6 bases, and 9 bases had no gene match. The CDR3 DNA follows: TGTGCCAGCAGCTTAGCGGGAGTTGGAGGAGAGACCCAGTACTTC. Translation: CASSLAGVGGETQYF.

The count of this clonotype is one. This is likely a read error, given that the CDR3 carries no conserved phenylalanine or tryptophan at its end. The chain recombines TRBV24-1 with TRBJ2-3, with 10 nucleotides matching TRBD2. The CDR3 sequence is 20 residues long. The V segment lost 1 base and the J segment 4 bases; nucleotides outside the gene matches: 16. Germline V gives CDR1 KGHDR, CDR2 SFDVKD. The CDR3 DNA follows: TGTGCCACCAGTGATTTTGGTGGTAGGACTAGCGGTAACGATCCAGATACGCAGTATTTA. Its protein is CATSDFGGRTSGNDPDTQYL.

The chain employs TRBV5-1 and TRBJ1-5, with TRBD1 matching over 10 bases. Germline lookup yields CDR1 SGHRS and CDR2 YFSETQ. The V segment lost 0 bases and the J segment 5 bases; nucleotides outside the gene matches: 8. CDR3 length: 17 residues. The CDR3 protein is CASSLAPGQGRYQPQHF. Written as DNA, the CDR3 is TGCGCCAGCAGCTTGGCCCCGGGACAGGGGAGGTATCAGCCCCAGCATTTT.